Listed below are T cell receptor beta chains from one sample, sequenced in a study of blood T cell repertoires in COVID-19. Assay used: immunoSEQ multiplex PCR; TCRdb lists only in-frame clones, some missing. This sample carries 190,000 or so clones, approximately 87% of them seen once, and the ten largest clones take around 0.76%. Sequencing was performed on peripheral blood. Every receptor here comes from a woman in her 70s with acute or convalescent COVID-19. The CDR3 runs from the conserved cysteine through the conserved F or W. Each record gives: J gene, clone size, D gene, V gene, CDR3 DNA, CDR3 protein. The D gene is left open where the match is weak. Expanded clones are given a class, and other clones once, few, many or no size at all.

J gene: TRBJ2-2
clone size: .
D gene: TRBD1
V gene: TRBV7-9
CDR3 DNA: TGTGCCAGCACGGGACAGGGTTTTGGTAGCGCCGGGGAGCTGTTTTTT
CDR3 protein: CASTGQGFGSAGELFF

J gene: TRBJ2-7
clone size: .
D gene: TRBD2
V gene: TRBV15
CDR3 DNA: TGTGCCACCTCACCGGGGGGTTCCTACGAGCAGTACTTC
CDR3 protein: CATSPGGSYEQYF

J gene: TRBJ2-2
clone size: once
D gene: TRBD2
V gene: TRBV10-3
CDR3 DNA: TGTGCCATCAGTGAGTCGAGCGGGGTAGTCACCGGGGAGCTGTTTTTT
CDR3 protein: CAISESSGVVTGELFF

J gene: TRBJ2-3
clone size: .
D gene: .
V gene: TRBV7-3
CDR3 DNA: TGTGCCAGCAGCTTAAATAGCGCCGCTAGCACAGATACGCAGTATTTT
CDR3 protein: CASSLNSAASTDTQYF

J gene: TRBJ2-5
clone size: .
D gene: .
V gene: TRBV7-8
CDR3 DNA: TGTGCCAGCAGCCCTGCTAGCGGTTTAGGGGGAGAGACCCAGTACTTC
CDR3 protein: CASSPASGLGGETQYF

J gene: TRBJ2-3
clone size: .
D gene: TRBD1
V gene: TRBV19
CDR3 DNA: TGTGCCAGTAGTAGGGACAGACTTCCAGATACGCAGTATTTT
CDR3 protein: CASSRDRLPDTQYF

J gene: TRBJ1-4
clone size: .
D gene: .
V gene: TRBV11-3
CDR3 DNA: TGTGCCAGCAGCTTGGGCGGGGCGCGGGCTAATGAAAAACTGTTTTTT
CDR3 protein: CASSLGGARANEKLFF

J gene: TRBJ1-4
clone size: .
D gene: .
V gene: TRBV7-2
CDR3 DNA: TGTGCCAGCAGCACCATCCGGACAGTTTCAACTAATGAAAAACTGTTTTTT
CDR3 protein: CASSTIRTVSTNEKLFF

J gene: TRBJ2-3
clone size: .
D gene: TRBD1
V gene: TRBV10-1
CDR3 DNA: TGCGCCAGCAGTCAGACAGGGGCCGGAGAGGATACGCAGTATTTT
CDR3 protein: CASSQTGAGEDTQYF

J gene: TRBJ1-3
clone size: .
D gene: TRBD1
V gene: TRBV6-1
CDR3 DNA: TGTGCCAGCAGTGAAGCGACAGGGCGGGACACCATATATTTT
CDR3 protein: CASSEATGRDTIYF

J gene: TRBJ1-2
clone size: .
D gene: .
V gene: TRBV7-9
CDR3 DNA: TGTGCCAGCAGCCGTAGCGGCGGGGGTCGCGGCTACACCTTC
CDR3 protein: CASSRSGGGRGYTF

J gene: TRBJ2-4
clone size: .
D gene: TRBD1
V gene: TRBV5-1
CDR3 DNA: TGCGCCAGCAGCTGGGGGACAGCGCAGTTAGCCAAAAACATTCAGTACTTC
CDR3 protein: CASSWGTAQLAKNIQYF